The 32 T cell receptor beta chains given below trace back to one sample, sequenced in a study of control samples from healthy donors and cancer patients. Clones were read by immunoSEQ multiplex PCR, and TCRdb kept only the in-frame ones, dropping some. Among around 120,000 clones listed, under 95% were seen once. Sequenced material: PBMCs. The receptors derive from a man aged 45-65 years with head and neck cancer.

This chain joins TRBV28 and TRBJ2-3; TRBD2 might be the D (5 bases). Per the germline V gene, CDR1 is MDHEN and CDR2 is SYDVKM. V was shortened by 1 base and J by 6 bases, with 14 bases between the two germline ends. The CDR3 is made up of 15 amino acids. In DNA form, the CDR3 reads TGTGCCAGCAGTTTATCTAGCTCCGAAATGGATACGCAGTATTTT. It codes for CASSLSSSEMDTQYF.

The J gene is TRBJ1-1, the V gene TRBV19, with no clear D. Trimming stripped 3 bases from V and 2 bases from J, with 10 bases between. The length of the CDR3 is 14 residues. Germline CDR1 and CDR2: LNHDA and SQIVND (reference sequence). The CDR3 region is CASSIGNENTEAFF. CDR3 in DNA: TGTGCCAGTAGTATCGGAAATGAAAACACTGAAGCTTTCTTT. Variable domain in full (rest from reference TRBV19 and TRBJ1-1): DGGITQSPKYLFRKEGQNVTLSCEQNLNHDAMYWYRQDPGQGLRLIYYSQIVNDFQKGDIAEGYSVSREKKESFPLTVTSAQKNPTAFYLCASSIGNENTEAFFGQGTRLTVV.

The J gene is TRBJ1-2, the V gene TRBV6-5, with D unresolved. Trimming pared 0 bases from V and 4 bases from J, leaving 9 bases between. Germline CDR1 MNHEY, CDR2 SVGAGI. This CDR3 spans 14 amino acids. CDR3 sequence (DNA): TGTGCCAGCAGTTACTCGCCCAGACGCTATGGCTACACCTTC. It is translated as CASSYSPRRYGYTF.

The sample holds a few counts of this clone. The V call is TRBV9, the J call TRBJ2-3, with TRBD1 matching 9 bases. CDR1 and CDR2 (germline): SGDLS, YYNGEE. The CDR3 runs to 14 residues. Trimming cost V 4 bases and J 1 base; bases outside gene matches: 1. Here the CDR3 reads CASSRTGGTDTQYF. CDR3 in DNA: TGTGCCAGCAGCCGGACAGGGGGCACAGATACGCAGTATTTT.

The chain recombines TRBV5-1 with TRBJ2-2; TRBD1 aligns across 8 bases. Trimming cost V 0 bases and J 5 bases; bases outside gene matches: 6. The CDR3 loop spans 16 amino acids. CDR1 SGHRS and CDR2 YFSETQ come from the germline V gene. In DNA, the CDR3 is TGCGCCAGCAGCTTGGAAGGGACAGGAGTAACCGGGGAGCTGTTTTTT. Its translation: CASSLEGTGVTGELFF. Full variable domain (remainder filled in from reference TRBV5-1 and TRBJ2-2): KAGVTQTPRYLIKTRGQQVTLSCSPISGHRSVSWYQQTPGQGLQFLFEYFSETQRNKGNFPGRFSGRQFSNSRSEMNVSTLELGDSALYLCASSLEGTGVTGELFFGEGSRLTVL.

The rearrangement joins TRBV3-1 (or the pseudogene TRBV3-2) to TRBJ1-2; perhaps TRBD1 as D (5 bases). The V gene's germline CDR1 is LGHDT and CDR2 YNNKEL (reference sequence). Trimming pared 1 base from V and 7 bases from J, leaving 10 bases between. The length of the CDR3 is 13 residues. CDR3: CASSQASGTGYTF. The CDR3 DNA follows: TGTGCCAGCAGCCAAGCCTCAGGGACTGGCTACACCTTC.

V is TRBV6-5 and J is TRBJ2-2; 7 bases align to TRBD1. Germline V gene lookup returns CDR1 MNHEY and CDR2 SVGAGI. This CDR3 spans 13 amino acids. V lost 5 bases to trimming and J lost 7 bases; unmatched junction nucleotides: 4. Here the CDR3 reads CASSRGPVGELFF. DNA for the CDR3: TGTGCCAGCAGTAGGGGGCCGGTCGGGGAGCTGTTTTTT.

The chain couples TRBV3-1 (or the pseudogene TRBV3-2) to TRBJ1-1; the D gene is possibly TRBD1 (5 bases). The CDR3 has 14 residues. CDR1 and CDR2 from the germline V gene are LGHDT and YNNKEL (reference sequence). Deletions cut 6 bases from V and 3 bases from J, with 14 bases between. DNA for the CDR3: TGTGCCAGCAGTCTAAGAGGAGGGGACACTGAAGCTTTCTTT. It specifies CASSLRGGDTEAFF.

Concerning this clone itself: Other DNA sequences in this specimen translate into the identical CDR3. This chain joins TRBV29-1 and TRBJ1-3; D gene unclear. Germline-derived CDR1 and CDR2 are SQVTM and ANQGSEA. Trimming removed 7 bases from V and 3 bases from J, with 7 bases in between. The CDR3 consists of 11 residues. The CDR3 here is CSGYVGNTIYF. Here the CDR3 DNA reads TGCAGCGGATACGTTGGAAACACCATATATTTT.

This clone was observed a single time. The chain has TRBV6-5 and TRBJ1-1; D gene ambiguous. The CDR3 totals 12 residues. Germline V lookup: CDR1 MNHEY, CDR2 SVGAGI. The CDR3 reads CAIDPPDTEAFF. The CDR3 nucleotides read TGTGCAATTGACCCTCCCGACACTGAAGCTTTCTTT.

The rearrangement uses TRBV19 and TRBJ2-1; a possible D gene is TRBD1 (6 bases). The CDR3 totals 15 residues. The V end lost 6 bases, the J end lost 0 bases, and 12 bases lay between the germline ends. The germline gives CDR1 LNHDA, CDR2 SQIVND (reference sequence). The CDR3 spells CASRDRAFSYNEQFF. DNA of the CDR3: TGTGCCAGTAGGGACAGAGCTTTCTCCTACAATGAGCAGTTCTTC.

V is TRBV28 and J is TRBJ2-7; TRBD2 matches 9 bases. The V segment lost 4 bases and the J segment 4 bases; nucleotides outside the gene matches: 14. Per the germline V gene, CDR1 is MDHEN and CDR2 is SYDVKM. The CDR3 totals 17 residues. This CDR3 is CASSSPFGLAGRYEQYF. DNA of the CDR3: TGTGCCAGCAGTTCACCCTTCGGGCTAGCGGGGCGGTACGAGCAGTACTTC.

The chain has TRBV7-3 and TRBJ1-2, with D possibly matching TRBD1 (5 bases). Germline V gene data show CDR1 as SGHTA and CDR2 as FQGTGA. V gave up 4 bases and J gave up 7 bases, with 22 bases separating them. The CDR3 runs to 16 residues. CDR3 protein: CASSYLGAQDGSGYTF. Written as DNA, the CDR3 is TGTGCCAGCAGCTACCTCGGGGCACAGGACGGAAGTGGCTACACCTTC. Supplemented by reference TRBV7-3 and TRBJ1-2, the full variable domain reads GAGVSQTPSNKVTEKGKYVELRCDPISGHTALYWYRQSLGQGPEFLIYFQGTGAADDSGLPNDRFFAVRPEGSVSTLKIQRTERGDSAVYLCASSYLGAQDGSGYTFGSGTRLTVV.

This clone was seen more than once but under ten times. The V call is TRBV7-9, the J call TRBJ2-2; D call uncertain. Germline lookup yields CDR1 SEHNR and CDR2 FQNEAQ (reference sequence). There are 12 residues in the CDR3. Between the trimmed V and J ends, which lost 5 bases and 8 bases, there was a span of 9 bases. The CDR3 sequence is CASSLDPGELFF. In nucleotides, the CDR3 is TGTGCCAGCAGCCTTGACCCGGGGGAGCTGTTTTTT.

The chain carries TRBV18 and TRBJ2-1, with D uncertain. V was trimmed by 1 base and J by 4 bases, leaving 11 bases between them. The CDR3 has 15 amino acids. CDR1 KGHSH and CDR2 LQKENI come from the germline V gene. CDR3 protein: CASSPLSRGYNEQFF. In DNA form, the CDR3 reads TGTGCCAGCTCACCACTCTCGCGCGGATACAATGAGCAGTTCTTC.

V usage is TRBV7-9 and J usage is TRBJ2-1, with D uncertain. With 1 base removed from V and 8 bases from J, the gap between germline ends came to 9 bases. The CDR3 length is 13 residues. The germline gives CDR1 SEHNR, CDR2 FQNEAQ (reference sequence). In DNA, the CDR3 is TGTGCCAGCAGCTTAGTAGGTGGCTATGAGCAGTTCTTC. Its translation: CASSLVGGYEQFF.

V usage is TRBV3-1 (or the pseudogene TRBV3-2) and J usage is TRBJ2-7, with D unresolved. V lost 3 bases and J 6 bases, leaving 9 bases between the germline ends. The germline V gene has CDR1 LGHDT and CDR2 YNNKEL (reference sequence). The CDR3 spans 12 residues. The CDR3 nucleotides are TGTGCCAGCAGCCAGGTAGAATTCGAGCAGTACTTC. Protein: CASSQVEFEQYF.

This chain links TRBV7-2 with TRBJ1-1; a possible D gene is TRBD1 (5 bases). The germline gives CDR1 SGHTA, CDR2 FQGNSA. The CDR3 spans 14 residues. Trimming shortened V by 6 bases and J by 9 bases, and 20 bases separated the two germline ends. CDR3 protein: CASRPDGTAIKAFF. The CDR3, as DNA: TGTGCCAGCAGGCCCGACGGGACTGCCATTAAAGCTTTCTTT. The entire variable domain, with the rest obtained from reference TRBV7-2 and TRBJ1-1, is as follows: GAGVSQSPSNKVTEKGKDVELRCDPISGHTALYWYRQSLGQGLEFLIYFQGNSAPDKSGLPSDRFSAERTGGSVSTLTIQRTQQEDSAVYLCASRPDGTAIKAFFGQGTRLTVV.

The V gene is TRBV27, the J gene TRBJ2-2; D is unresolved. CDR3 size: 13 residues. Germline V gene lookup returns CDR1 MNHEY and CDR2 SMNVEV (reference sequence). Trimming pared 3 bases from V and 6 bases from J, leaving 8 bases between. CDR3 bases: TGTGCCAGCAGTTTCTACGTGGCCGGGGAGCTGTTTTTT. This codes for CASSFYVAGELFF.

This clone was counted once. V gene TRBV7-9 combines with J gene TRBJ2-5, with D possibly being TRBD2 (6 bases). From germline, CDR1 is SEHNR and CDR2 FQNEAQ (reference sequence). V lost 5 bases and J lost 1, with 20 bases in between. The CDR3 runs to 17 residues. CDR3 region: CASSPGIGGWGQETQYF. In DNA, the CDR3 is TGTGCCAGCAGCCCCGGGATCGGGGGATGGGGCCAAGAGACCCAGTACTTC.

The rearrangement links TRBV11-2 to TRBJ1-6; D gene unclear. V was cut by 0 bases and J by 11 bases, with 11 bases left in between. The length of the CDR3 is 14 residues. Germline lookup yields CDR1 SGHAT and CDR2 FQNNGV. The CDR3 region has the DNA TGTGCCAGCAGCTTAGAGAGTGGTCGGACACCCCTCCACTTT. It codes for CASSLESGRTPLHF.

V is TRBV18 and J is TRBJ2-7; TRBD1 might be the D (6 bases). This CDR3 spans 15 amino acids. With 6 bases removed from V and 0 bases from J, the gap between germline ends came to 15 bases. CDR1 is KGHSH, CDR2 LQKENI, per germline. The CDR3 is CASSQQGGGSYEQYF. Written as DNA, the CDR3 is TGTGCCAGCTCTCAACAGGGTGGAGGCTCCTACGAGCAGTACTTC.

This clone was recorded once. This chain connects TRBV4-2 to TRBJ1-1, with 8 nucleotides matching TRBD1. Germline loops: CDR1 LGHNA, CDR2 YNFKEQ. The CDR3 extends over 15 amino acids. V lost 1 base to trimming and J lost 3 bases; unmatched junction nucleotides: 4. The CDR3 sequence: CASSQGTGFHTEAFF. In nucleotides, the CDR3 is TGTGCCAGCAGCCAAGGGACAGGGTTCCACACTGAAGCTTTCTTT.

The genes are TRBV7-3 and TRBJ1-6; D is unclear. The CDR3 has 15 residues. V lost 5 bases to trimming and J lost 14 bases, with 22 bases between them. CDR1 is SGHTA, CDR2 FQGTGA, per germline. The chain's CDR3 is CASSTEWGTEFTLHF. The DNA of the CDR3 is TGTGCCAGCAGCACGGAATGGGGTACGGAATTCACCCTCCACTTT.

This clone was seen once. This sequence joins TRBV28 and TRBJ1-1; unclear D gene. The CDR3 consists of 14 residues. Germline assignment: CDR1 MDHEN and CDR2 SYDVKM. With 2 bases removed from V and 4 bases from J, the gap between germline ends came to 11 bases. This CDR3 is CASSLRPLVTEAFF. The CDR3 DNA reads TGTGCCAGCAGTTTAAGGCCTCTTGTCACTGAAGCTTTCTTT.

The chain has TRBV5-5 and TRBJ2-5; the D is unclear. This CDR3 has 13 amino acids. Trimming pared 7 bases from V and 7 bases from J, leaving 17 bases between. In germline, CDR1 is SGHKS, CDR2 YYEKEE (reference sequence). The CDR3 bases are TGTGCCAGCTCGCCGGCCGTACCGGGGACCCAGTACTTC. It encodes CASSPAVPGTQYF.

The chain has TRBV5-5 and TRBJ2-2; TRBD2 agrees at 9 bases. The germline CDR1 and CDR2 sequences are SGHKS and YYEKEE (reference sequence). There are 15 residues in the CDR3. V lost 2 bases and J lost 4; bases outside the gene matches: 3. The CDR3 sequence is CASSFLAGITGELFF. Here the CDR3 DNA reads TGTGCCAGCAGCTTTCTAGCGGGGATCACCGGGGAGCTGTTTTTT.

The chain links TRBV5-1 to TRBJ1-2, with 7 nucleotides matching TRBD1. There are 14 residues in the CDR3. Germline values: CDR1 SGHRS, CDR2 YFSETQ. Germline trimming cut 0 bases from V and 11 bases from J; bases unmatched to any gene: 10. The CDR3 sequence is CASSLGNTGEKYTF. CDR3 sequence (DNA): TGCGCCAGCAGCTTGGGAAATACAGGGGAAAAGTACACCTTC.

The chain recombines TRBV5-6 with TRBJ1-4, with 7 bases identical to TRBD1. The CDR3 covers 14 residues. V trimming: 4 bases; J trimming: 9 bases; junction bases outside the gene matches: 9. From germline, CDR1 is SGHDT and CDR2 YYEEEE. The CDR3 bases are TGTGCCAGCAGCCGACAGGGTTATCAACAAAAACTGTTTTTT. It translates to CASSRQGYQQKLFF.

CDR3 DNA: TGCGCCAGCAGCTTGGCTACCACTAACTATGGCTACACCTTC. Residues: CASSLATTNYGYTF. V gene TRBV5-1 combines with J gene TRBJ1-2; D gene uncertain. The CDR3 consists of 14 residues. Germline V gives CDR1 SGHRS, CDR2 YFSETQ. V lost 0 bases, J lost 0 bases, and 6 bases lay in between.

This sequence joins TRBV27 and TRBJ1-2; no firm D call. Germline CDR1 MNHEY, CDR2 SMNVEV (reference sequence). With 6 bases removed from V and 0 bases from J, the gap between germline ends came to 11 bases. The CDR3 has 14 amino acids. CDR3 in DNA: TGTGCCAGCAGAGGCGAGAGGGCTAACTATGGCTACACCTTC. This translates into CASRGERANYGYTF.

The V call is TRBV7-6, the J call TRBJ2-3; D uncertain. V shed 5 bases and J shed 2 bases, with 20 bases lying between them. The germline V gene encodes CDR1 SGHVS and CDR2 FNYEAQ. The CDR3 covers 17 residues. The CDR3, as DNA: TGTGCCAGCAGCGTCTCGAATCCGGGCCTGACCACAGATACGCAGTATTTT. Translating gives CASSVSNPGLTTDTQYF.